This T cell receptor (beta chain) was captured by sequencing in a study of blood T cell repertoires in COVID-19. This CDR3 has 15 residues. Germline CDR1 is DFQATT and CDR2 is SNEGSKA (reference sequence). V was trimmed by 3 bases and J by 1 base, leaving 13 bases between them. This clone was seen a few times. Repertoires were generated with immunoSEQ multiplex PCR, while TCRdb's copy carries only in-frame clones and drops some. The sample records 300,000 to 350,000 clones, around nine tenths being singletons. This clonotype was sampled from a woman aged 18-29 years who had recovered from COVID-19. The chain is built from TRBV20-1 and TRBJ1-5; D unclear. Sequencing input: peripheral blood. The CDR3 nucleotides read TGCAGTGCTAGTCCGTCGACAAGCAGCAATCAGCCCCAGCATTTT. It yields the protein CSASPSTSSNQPQHF.